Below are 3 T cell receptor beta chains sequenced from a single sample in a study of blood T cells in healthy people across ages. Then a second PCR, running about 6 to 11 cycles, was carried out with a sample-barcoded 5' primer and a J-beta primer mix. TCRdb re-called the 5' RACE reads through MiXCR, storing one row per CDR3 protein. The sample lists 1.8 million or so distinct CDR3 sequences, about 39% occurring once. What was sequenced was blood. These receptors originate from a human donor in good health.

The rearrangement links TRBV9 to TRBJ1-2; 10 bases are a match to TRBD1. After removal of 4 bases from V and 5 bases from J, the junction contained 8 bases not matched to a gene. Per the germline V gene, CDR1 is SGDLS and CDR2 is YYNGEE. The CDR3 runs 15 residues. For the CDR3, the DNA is TGTGCCAGCAGCCCAGAGGGACAGGGGCTGTATGGCTACACCTTC. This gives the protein CASSPEGQGLYGYTF.

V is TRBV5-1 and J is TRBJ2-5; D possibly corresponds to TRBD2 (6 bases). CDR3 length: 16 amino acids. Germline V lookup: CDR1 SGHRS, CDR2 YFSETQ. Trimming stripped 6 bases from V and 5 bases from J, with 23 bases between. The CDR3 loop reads CASNSPGEGLMETQYF. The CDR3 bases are TGCGCCAGCAACTCCCCGGGAGAGGGCTTAATGGAGACCCAGTACTTC.

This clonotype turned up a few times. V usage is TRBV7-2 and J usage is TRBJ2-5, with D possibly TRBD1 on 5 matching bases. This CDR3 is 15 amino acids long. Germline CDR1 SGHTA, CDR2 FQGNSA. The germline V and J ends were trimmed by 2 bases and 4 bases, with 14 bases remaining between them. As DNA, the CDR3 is TGTGCCAGCAGCTTACGCCAAGGGGCAGCAGAGACCCAGTACTTC. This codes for CASSLRQGAAETQYF.